This section outlines one TCR beta chain sequence together with its context. Its specific antigen is unknown. The data were taken from a study of monozygotic twins with inflammatory bowel disease (dated by TCRdb to between 2018 and 2020). In the study overall: A total of approximately 30 monozygotic twin pairs were included in the full study, comprising nine German pairs (four IBD-concordant, five IBD-discordant) and 19 IBD-discordant Danish pairs. The search for disease-associated traits relied mainly on comparing IBD patients with their genetically identical healthy co-twins within discordant pairs. Each individual had, on average, about 151 000 unique TCRalpha sequences and 181 000 unique TCRbeta sequences available for analysis. The research as a whole found: The analysis was unable to tell apart different T cell subtypes. A decrease in TCRbeta repertoire diversity, as measured by inverse Simpson index, was observed in IBD patients compared with their healthy co-twins. Because patients were on differing immunosuppressive treatments, the repertoires may have picked up extra background noise and inter-individual variability. IBD patients shared fewer clonotypes with other individuals than healthy twins did, most markedly in patients showing signs of disease activity. No single strong signal or clonotype linked to IBD turned up in the results, so the idea that one exists was not supported. No difference in repertoire similarity was observed between concordant and discordant twins, possibly owing to limited statistical power.

The method behind the library was 5' RACE. The input for every TCR library was around 4,000 ng of total RNA. For each sample, cDNA synthesis with SMARTScribe reverse transcriptase was split into eight separate reactions. Unique molecular identifiers containing a 6-nucleotide sample barcode were introduced through template switching during cDNA synthesis. TCRalpha and TCRbeta cDNA was amplified in two nested PCRs of around 15 and 10 cycles, and bead purification was carried out after each PCR. Before amplification, the cDNA was both treated with uracil DNA-glycosylase and purified with the QIAquick PCR purification kit. The second PCR added Illumina TruSeq-compatible adapters along with sample-specific barcodes. TapeStation and Qubit were used to check library quality and concentration, and 4.5 to 6.5 ng of each library was pooled. The pooled libraries were sequenced with 2 x 100 bp reads and custom sequencing primers on an Illumina HiSeq2500 single-index Rapid Run. The paper's data handling went like this. MiGEC version 1.2.6 was used for UMI-based consensus assembly, which corrected PCR and sequencing errors. MiXCR version 2.1.1 was used for V(D)J alignment, clonotype assembly and CDR3 extraction. To normalise gene usage, clonotype sharing and MAIT/NKT TCR abundance, the top 1000, 10 000 and 20 000 clonotypes in each sample were analysed. Diversity was computed as the inverse Simpson index with the vegan R package after downsampling to 27 000 UMIs. Paired Mann-Whitney U tests were applied to discordant twin pairs, and Benjamini-Hochberg correction was used for multiple testing. TCRdb reprocessed the raw reads; every CDR3 protein sequence is a single record, and DNA is not supplied. For this entry, the V and J calls and clone size follow TCRdb and not the study's own pipeline. The table for this sample lists approximately 380,000 distinct CDR3 sequences. The top ten hold about 2.5% of the sample.

As encoded in the germline V gene (reference sequence), CDR1 is DFQATT while CDR2 is SNEGSKA. Its CDR3 holds 13 amino acids, cysteine through phenylalanine. DNA for this receptor is not on file. From each donor, a roughly 2.7 ml peripheral blood sample was drawn into PAXgene tubes and stored at -80 degrees C. Total RNA was isolated from whole blood with the PAXgene blood miRNA kit on an automated QIAcube, without T cell sorting. Deep TCRalpha and TCRbeta repertoire profiling with unique molecular barcoding was performed on peripheral blood of monozygotic twin pairs concordant or discordant for inflammatory bowel disease. Smoking habits were recorded for all twin pairs, and individuals were classified as current, former or never smokers.

The origin of this receptor is a human donor with ulcerative colitis or Crohn's disease, or a healthy co-twin of an affected twin (not recorded which). Rearrangement joined TRBV20-1 to TRBJ2-5; the TRBD2 assignment by TCRdb is unverifiable without DNA. The specimen was blood. The CDR3 in this case is CTKRRGLGETQYF.